A single sample is the source of the 27 T cell receptor beta chains below, sequenced in a study of PD-L1 blockade in urothelial cancer. Time point given: pretreatment peripheral blood. Sequencing was performed with immunoSEQ multiplex PCR; in TCRdb, only in-frame clones are kept and a portion is missing. The sample includes tens of thousands of clones, about 68% of them seen just once. The source material was PBMCs, sampled around atezolizumab (anti-PD-L1) treatment. These receptor sequences come from a man between 70 and 80 years old with urothelial cancer.

The chain is built from TRBV25-1 and TRBJ2-1, with TRBD1 matching 8 bases. CDR1 MGHDK and CDR2 SYGVNS come from the germline V gene. Germline trimming cut 5 bases from V and 7 bases from J; bases unmatched to any gene: 13. CDR3 length: 16 amino acids. The CDR3 reads CASSRTSARGHNEQFF. In nucleotides, the CDR3 is TGTGCCAGCAGTCGGACCTCGGCCAGGGGGCATAATGAGCAGTTCTTC.

V usage is TRBV18 and J usage is TRBJ1-1, with 7 bases identical to TRBD1. V was pared by 3 bases and J by 0 bases, with 7 bases of the junction left unmatched. The CDR3 has 16 amino acids. Looked up from germline, CDR1 is KGHSH and CDR2 is LQKENI. CDR3 residues: CASSPSTGRMNTEAFF. The CDR3 DNA reads TGTGCCAGCTCACCCTCGACAGGGAGGATGAACACTGAAGCTTTCTTT. Supplemented by reference TRBV18 and TRBJ1-1, the full variable domain reads NAGVMQNPRHLVRRRGQEARLRCSPMKGHSHVYWYRQLPEEGLKFMVYLQKENIIDESGMPKERFSAEFPKEGPSILRIQQVVRGDSAAYFCASSPSTGRMNTEAFFGQGTRLTVV.

This clone is a singleton in its sample. CDR3 protein: CASKSSGYGYTF. For the CDR3, the DNA is TGTGCCAGCAAAAGCTCGGGCTATGGCTACACCTTC. V is TRBV6-5 and J is TRBJ1-2; D is undetermined. CDR1 is MNHEY, CDR2 SVGAGI, per germline. The CDR3 totals 12 residues. Trimming removed 7 bases from V and 4 bases from J, with 10 bases in between.

This clone was observed a few times. V gene TRBV4-1 combines with J gene TRBJ1-2; 7 nucleotides match TRBD1. The CDR3 totals 16 residues. CDR1 is MGHRA and CDR2 is YSYEKL in the germline V gene. Trimming took 0 bases from V and 4 from J; bases not matched to a gene: 8. The CDR3 bases are TGCGCCAGCAGCCAAGAAGAACAGGGGACGGGCTATGGCTACACCTTC. This gives the protein CASSQEEQGTGYGYTF.

This chain connects TRBV11-3 to TRBJ2-1; TRBD2 aligns across 10 bases. The junction had 8 bases not matched to a gene; V was cut back by 5 bases and J by 7 bases. CDR3 size: 15 residues. Germline-derived CDR1 and CDR2 are SGHNT and YENEEA. CDR3 region: CASSLSGRATNEQFF. CDR3 bases: TGTGCCAGCAGCCTGAGCGGGAGGGCCACGAATGAGCAGTTCTTC.

V is TRBV5-1 and J is TRBJ2-5; D is ambiguous. The CDR3 is made up of 14 amino acids. The germline V gene encodes CDR1 SGHRS and CDR2 YFSETQ. The V gene lost 6 bases and the J gene lost 1 base, with 13 bases spanning the gap. The CDR3 DNA reads as TGCGCCAGCACCTATCGGCAGGTCCAAGAGACCCAGTACTTC. This gives the protein CASTYRQVQETQYF. The full variable domain, in which reference TRBV5-1 and TRBJ2-5 provide the parts outside the CDR3, is KAGVTQTPRYLIKTRGQQVTLSCSPISGHRSVSWYQQTPGQGLQFLFEYFSETQRNKGNFPGRFSGRQFSNSRSEMNVSTLELGDSALYLCASTYRQVQETQYFGPGTRLLVL.

V and J are TRBV7-2 and TRBJ2-4; D is perhaps TRBD2 (6 bases). Germline lookup yields CDR1 SGHTA and CDR2 FQGNSA. V was trimmed by 5 bases and J by 4 bases, leaving 12 bases between them. CDR3 length: 14 amino acids. The CDR3 DNA is TGTGCCAGCAGCATATCCGGGGGAAAAAACATTCAGTACTTC. It specifies CASSISGGKNIQYF.

The chain carries TRBV5-1 and TRBJ2-7; 7 bases agree with TRBD1. Germline values: CDR1 SGHRS, CDR2 YFSETQ. The CDR3 extends over 18 amino acids. V was pared by 1 base and J by 0 bases, with 13 bases of the junction left unmatched. The CDR3 protein is CASSLIPRQGKSSYEQYF. The CDR3 DNA sequence: TGCGCCAGCAGCTTGATCCCGCGACAGGGTAAGAGCTCCTACGAGCAGTACTTC.

The rearrangement joins TRBV5-1 to TRBJ2-7; possible D gene TRBD2, 6 bases. The germline CDR1 and CDR2 sequences are SGHRS and YFSETQ. The V end was cut by 4 bases, the J end by 6 bases, with 17 bases between. This CDR3 region has 14 residues. CDR3 region: CASSPGLAGSEQYF. As DNA, the CDR3 is TGCGCCAGCAGCCCGGGATTGGCGGGAAGCGAGCAGTACTTC.

This clone appeared a few times. The V and J genes are TRBV4-1 and TRBJ1-6; D call uncertain. The CDR3 is 14 amino acids. Trimming cost V 1 base and J 8 bases, with 9 bases left between them. Germline V gene data show CDR1 as MGHRA and CDR2 as YSYEKL. The CDR3 here is CASSQAELDSPLHF. For the CDR3, the DNA is TGCGCCAGCAGCCAAGCTGAGTTGGATTCACCCCTCCACTTT.

The V and J genes are TRBV14 and TRBJ2-1, with D tentatively TRBD2 (5 bases). V shed 1 base and J shed 8 bases, with 15 bases lying between them. This CDR3 is built from 15 residues. Germline assignment: CDR1 SGHDN and CDR2 FVKESK. The DNA of the CDR3 is TGTGCCAGCAGCCAAGGTTTGGGAGCCGTCGATGAGCAGTTCTTC. Protein: CASSQGLGAVDEQFF.

The chain has TRBV28 and TRBJ2-5, with TRBD1 as a possible D gene (6 bases). In germline, CDR1 is MDHEN, CDR2 SYDVKM. The V end was cut by 6 bases, the J end by 8 bases, with 19 bases between. The CDR3 extends over 14 amino acids. CDR3: CASSSTGTDTTQYF. The CDR3, as DNA: TGTGCCAGCAGCTCTACAGGGACCGATACAACCCAGTACTTC.

This sequence joins TRBV7-8 and TRBJ2-5, with 8 bases fitting TRBD2. Germline CDR1 and CDR2: SGHVS and FQNEAQ. The CDR3 has 19 residues. With 2 bases clipped from V and 2 bases from J, the junction kept 16 bases outside the gene matches. The CDR3 sequence is CASSLRVARASGRQETQYF. DNA for the CDR3: TGTGCCAGCAGCTTAAGGGTCGCCCGGGCCAGCGGGAGACAAGAGACCCAGTACTTC.

In its sample, this clone was seen many times. For the CDR3, the DNA is TGTGCCAGCTCACCAGGAAAGACAGGGAGGAACGAGCAGTACTTC. Protein: CASSPGKTGRNEQYF. The chain combines TRBV18 with TRBJ2-7; TRBD1 is a possible D gene (7 bases). The CDR3 contains 15 residues. V was shortened by 2 bases and J by 5 bases, with 16 bases between the two germline ends. The germline CDR1 and CDR2 sequences are KGHSH and LQKENI. The complete variable domain, with remaining parts taken from reference TRBV18 and TRBJ2-7, reads NAGVMQNPRHLVRRRGQEARLRCSPMKGHSHVYWYRQLPEEGLKFMVYLQKENIIDESGMPKERFSAEFPKEGPSILRIQQVVRGDSAAYFCASSPGKTGRNEQYFGPGTRLTVT.

This chain links TRBV27 with TRBJ1-4, with unresolved D. V lost 2 bases to trimming and J lost 4 bases, with 14 bases between them. Germline lookup yields CDR1 MNHEY and CDR2 SMNVEV (reference sequence). The CDR3 has 16 amino acids. The CDR3 protein is CASSLTSGRNNEKLFF. CDR3 sequence (DNA): TGTGCCAGCAGTTTAACGTCGGGGAGAAATAATGAAAAACTGTTTTTT. The entire variable domain, with the rest obtained from reference TRBV27 and TRBJ1-4, is as follows: EAQVTQNPRYLITVTGKKLTVTCSQNMNHEYMSWYRQDPGLGLRQIYYSMNVEVTDKGDVPEGYKVSRKEKRNFPLILESPSPNQTSLYFCASSLTSGRNNEKLFFGSGTQLSVL.

The chain joins TRBV18 to TRBJ2-6, with TRBD2 matching over 9 bases. Germline CDR1 reads KGHSH; CDR2 reads LQKENI. V lost 4 bases to trimming and J lost 8 bases; unmatched junction nucleotides: 6. CDR3 length: 15 residues. CDR3 DNA: TGTGCCAGCTCACAGGGGCGGGAGGGCACCAACGTCCTGACTTTC. Its protein product is CASSQGREGTNVLTF.

This sequence joins TRBV9 and TRBJ2-1; 8 positions match TRBD2. The CDR3 contains 16 residues. Trimming took 2 bases from V and 6 from J; bases not matched to a gene: 10. Germline V gene lookup returns CDR1 SGDLS and CDR2 YYNGEE. CDR3 bases: TGTGCCAGCAGCGTCAGGGGAGCGGGGGTGCCCAATGAGCAGTTCTTC. It specifies CASSVRGAGVPNEQFF.

J is TRBJ1-2 and V is TRBV5-1; tentatively, D is TRBD1 (6 bases). Germline V gives CDR1 SGHRS, CDR2 YFSETQ. Trimming stripped 1 base from V and 4 bases from J, with 14 bases between. CDR3 size: 15 residues. In DNA form, the CDR3 reads TGCGCCAGCAGCTTGTCGGGGGGCTCTACCTATGGCTACACCTTC. Its translation: CASSLSGGSTYGYTF.

This chain joins TRBV10-3 and TRBJ1-1; D uncertain. V lost 3 bases and J 0 bases, leaving 8 bases between the germline ends. Germline CDR1 reads ENHRY; CDR2 reads SYGVKD. The CDR3 length is 14 residues. DNA of the CDR3: TGTGCCATCAGTGATGTGAACATGAACACTGAAGCTTTCTTT. The encoded protein is CAISDVNMNTEAFF.

The chain employs TRBV28 and TRBJ1-5; tentative D call: TRBD1 (5 bases). The CDR3 runs 14 residues. The V and J ends lost 6 bases and 2 bases respectively, with 11 bases between them. The germline V gene has CDR1 MDHEN and CDR2 SYDVKM. The CDR3 DNA is TGTGCCAGCAGCCCGGGGGGAGGCAATCAGCCCCAGCATTTT. This encodes CASSPGGGNQPQHF.

In its sample, this clone is medium-sized. The gene calls are TRBV7-9 and TRBJ2-6; TRBD1 might be the D (5 bases). V lost 5 bases, J lost 0 bases, and 17 bases lay in between. This CDR3 comprises 18 residues. Looked up from germline, CDR1 is SEHNR and CDR2 is FQNEAQ (reference sequence). The DNA for the CDR3 is TGTGCCAGCAGCGAGATTGACGGACAATCCTCTGGGGCCAACGTCCTGACTTTC. Encoded protein: CASSEIDGQSSGANVLTF.

V is TRBV19 and J is TRBJ2-6, with D tentatively TRBD2 (6 bases). This CDR3 is built from 16 residues. Trimming removed 5 bases at V and 0 bases at J, with 11 bases between. Per germline, CDR1 LNHDA and CDR2 SQIVND (reference sequence). DNA of the CDR3: TGTGCCAGTAGTCGGGGGTCCCGCTCTGGGGCCAACGTCCTGACTTTC. This sequence encodes CASSRGSRSGANVLTF.

The chain carries TRBV28 and TRBJ1-2; 7 nucleotides match TRBD1. V was clipped by 10 bases and J by 5 bases; unmatched bases: 10. This CDR3 comprises 13 residues. Germline V gene lookup returns CDR1 MDHEN and CDR2 SYDVKM. Here the CDR3 DNA reads TGTGCCACTGGGGCAGGGGGGAGGTATGGCTACACCTTC. Translating gives CATGAGGRYGYTF.

This clone has just one count. The CDR3 nucleotides are TGTGCCAGCAGTAAGGCGGGAGGGCCTGAGACCCAGTACTTC. It translates to CASSKAGGPETQYF. V is TRBV7-9 and J is TRBJ2-5, with TRBD2 matching over 9 bases. V shed 6 bases, J shed 5 bases, and the junction held 7 bases outside the gene matches. This CDR3 has 14 residues. Germline V gene lookup returns CDR1 SEHNR and CDR2 FQNEAQ (reference sequence).

This chain links TRBV19 with TRBJ1-2, with 7 bases matching TRBD1. The germline CDR1 and CDR2 sequences are LNHDA and SQIVND (reference sequence). This CDR3 is 16 amino acids long. V lost 4 bases to trimming and J lost 4 bases; unmatched junction nucleotides: 12. The CDR3 spells CASSKGALGQSYGYTF. In DNA, the CDR3 is TGTGCCAGTAGTAAGGGGGCTCTTGGACAGTCCTATGGCTACACCTTC. Together with reference TRBV19 and TRBJ1-2, the CDR3 gives the full variable domain: DGGITQSPKYLFRKEGQNVTLSCEQNLNHDAMYWYRQDPGQGLRLIYYSQIVNDFQKGDIAEGYSVSREKKESFPLTVTSAQKNPTAFYLCASSKGALGQSYGYTFGSGTRLTVV.

The chain couples TRBV11-3 to TRBJ2-5, with a tentative D call TRBD1 (8 bases). This CDR3 contains 14 residues. V was pared by 2 bases and J by 5 bases, with 12 bases between. The germline V gene encodes CDR1 SGHNT and CDR2 YENEEA. The CDR3 sequence is CASSLSQGGETQYF. The DNA for the CDR3 is TGTGCCAGCAGCTTATCACAGGGGGGGGAGACCCAGTACTTC.

V usage is TRBV27 and J usage is TRBJ2-7; 10 bases fit TRBD2. Per the germline V gene, CDR1 is MNHEY and CDR2 is SMNVEV (reference sequence). This CDR3 contains 15 residues. Germline trimming cut 8 bases from V and 0 bases from J; bases unmatched to any gene: 7. The DNA of the CDR3 is TGTGCCAGCCGGAGACTAGCGGGTACCTCCTACGAGCAGTACTTC. It yields the protein CASRRLAGTSYEQYF.